By proportion, the clone carrying this T cell receptor (beta chain) is medium-sized. Its specificity is not known. Using 32 V and 13 J primers, multiplex PCR amplified TCR beta CDR3. TCRdb re-analysed the multiplex PCR reads in MiXCR, keeping a single row per CDR3 protein. The sample contains approximately 14,000 distinct CDR3 sequences, around 28% of which appear only once. The data are from a study of immune heterogeneity within non-small cell lung tumors. The study, taken as a whole, reports: Between individual patients, the high-frequency T-cell receptor beta clonotypes largely differed.

The authors used about 600 ng of bulk tumor genomic DNA per sample as template. Taken during surgery, several biopsies per primary tumor were spaced as far apart as possible within the tumor mass. With untreated, newly diagnosed non-small cell lung cancer, the patients went on to undergo curative surgery. The receptor's source is a middle-aged man with non-small cell lung cancer. Sequences were obtained from lung tumor tissue.

CDR3 loop: CATSERTESYEQYF. CDR3 in DNA: TGCGCCACCTCAGAAAGGACGGAGTCCTACGAGCAGTACTTC. This chain links TRBV5-1 with TRBJ2-7; D gene uncertain. Germline values: CDR1 SGHRS, CDR2 YFSETQ. CDR3 length: 14 residues. The germline V and J ends were trimmed by 9 bases and 1 base, with 17 bases remaining between them. Based on the CDR3 plus reference TRBV5-1 and TRBJ2-7, the full variable domain is KAGVTQTPRYLIKTRGQQVTLSCSPISGHRSVSWYQQTPGQGLQFLFEYFSETQRNKGNFPGRFSGRQFSNSRSEMNVSTLELGDSALYLCATSERTESYEQYFGPGTRLTVT.